Shown below are 21 T cell receptor beta chains from a single sample sequenced in a study of T cells in localized non-small cell lung cancer. Method: immunoSEQ multiplex PCR; TCRdb's copy keeps in-frame clones and lacks some. Of more than 30,000 clones listed, about 90% are singletons. Sequences were derived from peripheral blood mononuclear cells, sampled before any cancer treatment. These receptors all come from a man between 40 and 70 years old with stage III lung adenocarcinoma.

CDR3 in amino acids: CASSYRGLGQPQHF. The CDR3 nucleotides read TGTGCCAGCAGCTACAGGGGGCTTGGTCAGCCCCAGCATTTT. The V call is TRBV5-8, the J call TRBJ1-5; 9 nucleotides agree with TRBD1. V lost 3 bases, J lost 6 bases, and 4 bases stayed unmatched. The CDR3 is made up of 14 amino acids. Germline loops: CDR1 SGHTS, CDR2 YDEGEE.

This chain uses TRBV6-5 with TRBJ1-4; a possible D gene is TRBD1 (6 bases). Per germline, CDR1 MNHEY and CDR2 SVGAGI. This CDR3 region has 15 residues. The V end lost 6 bases, the J end lost 6 bases, and 17 bases lay between the germline ends. CDR3: CASRLGTSRDEKLFF. The CDR3 nucleotides read TGTGCCAGCAGACTTGGGACATCACGGGATGAAAAACTGTTTTTT.

The V gene is TRBV29-1, the J gene TRBJ1-5; 7 bases align to TRBD1. CDR3 length: 12 amino acids. J lost 2 bases, V lost 7 bases, and 2 bases had no gene match. Germline CDR1 reads SQVTM; CDR2 reads ANQGSEA. CDR3 sequence reads: CSAGTGNQPQHF. The CDR3 DNA reads as TGCAGCGCCGGGACAGGCAATCAGCCCCAGCATTTT.

This rearrangement joins TRBV29-1 to TRBJ2-1; TRBD2 aligns across 11 bases. This CDR3 has 13 amino acids. V dropped 3 bases and J dropped 6; count of bases not matched to a gene: 1. Germline-derived CDR1 and CDR2 are SQVTM and ANQGSEA. CDR3 nucleotides: TGCAGCGTTGATGGACTAGCGGGCAATGAGCAGTTCTTC. Translation: CSVDGLAGNEQFF.

The V and J genes are TRBV5-4 and TRBJ2-5, with 13 bases identical to TRBD2. CDR3 size: 16 residues. V shed 3 bases, J shed 5 bases, and the junction held 7 bases outside the gene matches. Germline CDR1 and CDR2: SGHNT and YYREEE (reference sequence). The CDR3 region has the DNA TGTGCCAGCAGCTCGCGCGGGGGACTAGCGGGGGAGACCCAGTACTTC. It translates to CASSSRGGLAGETQYF.

In its sample, this clone was seen a few times. The chain carries TRBV27 and TRBJ2-3; 8 bases are a match to TRBD2. V dropped 6 bases and J dropped 2; count of bases not matched to a gene: 4. CDR1 MNHEY and CDR2 SMNVEV come from the germline V gene (reference sequence). There are 14 residues in the CDR3. The chain's CDR3 is CASRSGGLTDTQYF. CDR3 in DNA: TGTGCCAGCAGAAGCGGGGGACTCACAGATACGCAGTATTTT.

J is TRBJ2-3 and V is TRBV29-1; D unclear. Deletions cut 3 bases from V and 7 bases from J, with 11 bases between. The germline V gene has CDR1 SQVTM and CDR2 ANQGSEA. The CDR3 extends over 12 amino acids. The CDR3 DNA sequence: TGCAGCGTTGACGTGCGGACGAATACGCAGTATTTT. It encodes CSVDVRTNTQYF.

This chain connects TRBV5-1 to TRBJ1-2, with D tentatively TRBD1 (5 bases). Germline CDR1 SGHRS, CDR2 YFSETQ. The CDR3 has 15 amino acids. The V end lost 0 bases, the J end lost 7 bases, and 16 bases lay between the germline ends. CDR3 in amino acids: CASSLVRGTTAGYTF. DNA for the CDR3: TGCGCCAGCAGCTTGGTAAGGGGCACGACAGCTGGCTACACCTTC.

The V call is TRBV11-2, the J call TRBJ2-2; 10 bases match TRBD1. Germline assignment: CDR1 SGHAT and CDR2 FQNNGV. This CDR3 has 15 residues. V was clipped by 5 bases and J by 7 bases; unmatched bases: 7. CDR3 amino acids: CASSHDRGRNGELFF. The CDR3 region has the DNA TGTGCCAGCAGCCACGACAGGGGGCGTAACGGGGAGCTGTTTTTT.

V and J are TRBV2 and TRBJ2-5; TRBD1 is a possible D gene (6 bases). The CDR3 length is 13 residues. Germline V gives CDR1 SNHLY, CDR2 FYNNEI. Trimming took 7 bases from V and 4 from J, leaving 13 bases between them. CDR3 in amino acids: CASNGQSIETQYF. The CDR3 region has the DNA TGTGCCAGCAATGGACAGTCCATAGAGACCCAGTACTTC.

This chain joins TRBV7-9 and TRBJ1-1; a weak D match, TRBD1 (5 bases). Germline V CDR1 and CDR2: SEHNR, FQNEAQ (reference sequence). Trimming cost V 1 base and J 4 bases, with 13 bases left between them. This CDR3 is 15 amino acids long. CDR3 amino acids: CASSLGSTGGTEAFF. CDR3 coding DNA: TGTGCCAGCAGCTTAGGCTCTACAGGAGGCACTGAAGCTTTCTTT.

The chain has TRBV11-2 and TRBJ1-3; no clear D gene. The CDR3 consists of 15 residues. V was pared by 6 bases and J by 9 bases, with 21 bases between. Germline CDR1 SGHAT, CDR2 FQNNGV. Here the CDR3 DNA reads TGTGCCAGCAGTTGGACTGGCTTCTATTCGGGCACCATATATTTT. Translating gives CASSWTGFYSGTIYF.

The chain has TRBV6-6 and TRBJ1-1, with 9 bases fitting TRBD1. Germline CDR1 and CDR2: MNHNY and SVGAGI (reference sequence). The V segment lost 5 bases and the J segment 4 bases; nucleotides outside the gene matches: 5. The CDR3 is 14 amino acids. CDR3 sequence reads: CASSIPGQGTEAFF. In DNA form, the CDR3 reads TGTGCCAGCAGTATACCGGGACAGGGCACTGAAGCTTTCTTT.

The chain uses TRBV5-1 and TRBJ2-3, with D perhaps TRBD2 (5 bases). The CDR3 covers 14 residues. V lost 3 bases, J lost 2 bases, and 10 bases lay in between. Germline assignment: CDR1 SGHRS and CDR2 YFSETQ. CDR3 in DNA: TGCGCCAGCAGCTCTGGACTGCTCACAGATACGCAGTATTTT. Amino acid sequence: CASSSGLLTDTQYF.

In DNA, the CDR3 is TGTGCCAGCAGCTTGGCCAGACGCGGCTCAGAAAAACTGTTTTTT. Translating it yields CASSLARRGSEKLFF. The V and J genes are TRBV5-6 and TRBJ1-4; no definite D call. Germline V gene sequence: CDR1 SGHDT, CDR2 YYEEEE. Trimming took off 0 bases at V and 8 bases at J, with 14 bases between the two ends. The CDR3 has 15 amino acids.

The J gene is TRBJ2-7, the V gene TRBV5-4; 12 nucleotides agree with TRBD1. With 4 bases clipped from V and 0 bases from J, the junction kept 2 bases outside the gene matches. From germline, CDR1 is SGHNT and CDR2 YYREEE (reference sequence). The length of the CDR3 is 15 residues. CDR3 in amino acids: CASSRGQGASYEQYF. DNA for the CDR3: TGTGCCAGCAGCAGGGGACAGGGGGCCTCCTACGAGCAGTACTTC.

The genes are TRBV29-1 and TRBJ1-2; 7 bases align to TRBD1. The CDR3 contains 12 residues. Per the germline V gene, CDR1 is SQVTM and CDR2 is ANQGSEA. The ends lost 6 bases at V and 3 bases at J; junction bases unmatched: 4. CDR3: CSVEGADYGYTF. CDR3 in DNA: TGCAGCGTGGAGGGGGCGGACTATGGCTACACCTTC. Combining the CDR3 with reference TRBV29-1 and TRBJ1-2 gives the whole variable domain SAVISQKPSRDICQRGTSLTIQCQVDSQVTMMFWYRQQPGQSLTLIATANQGSEATYESGFVIDKFPISRPNLTFSTLTVSNMSPEDSSIYLCSVEGADYGYTFGSGTRLTVV.

This chain links TRBV5-1 with TRBJ1-1, with TRBD1 identical over 8 bases. V was clipped by 3 bases and J by 1 base; unmatched bases: 2. There are 14 residues in the CDR3. Germline CDR1 reads SGHRS; CDR2 reads YFSETQ. The CDR3 DNA is TGCGCCAGCAGCTCGGGACAGGCGAACACTGAAGCTTTCTTT. This gives the protein CASSSGQANTEAFF.

The rearrangement links TRBV4-2 to TRBJ2-5; 9 bases agree with TRBD2. The V gene's germline CDR1 is LGHNA and CDR2 YNFKEQ. The V gene end was trimmed by 0 bases and the J gene end by 5 bases; junction bases not matched to a gene: 7. This CDR3 region has 16 residues. CDR3 residues: CASSQEGGGARETQYF. The DNA of the CDR3 is TGTGCCAGCAGCCAAGAGGGCGGGGGGGCCAGGGAGACCCAGTACTTC.

In DNA form, the CDR3 reads TGTGCCAGCAGCTTAAGGGCTAGCGCTCAAGGGACGCAGTATTTT. This gives the protein CASSLRASAQGTQYF. The genes are TRBV7-9 and TRBJ2-3, with a weak D call TRBD2 (6 bases). Trimming took off 2 bases at V and 9 bases at J, with 18 bases between the two ends. This CDR3 spans 15 amino acids. Germline loops: CDR1 SEHNR, CDR2 FQNEAQ (reference sequence).

This clone has more than one count but fewer than ten. V gene TRBV20-1 combines with J gene TRBJ1-2; D not resolved. V was cut by 1 base and J by 5 bases, with 5 bases left in between. Germline V gives CDR1 DFQATT, CDR2 SNEGSKA (reference sequence). There are 11 residues in the CDR3. The CDR3 loop is CSARVSYGYTF. The CDR3 nucleotides are TGCAGTGCTAGAGTCTCATATGGCTACACCTTC.